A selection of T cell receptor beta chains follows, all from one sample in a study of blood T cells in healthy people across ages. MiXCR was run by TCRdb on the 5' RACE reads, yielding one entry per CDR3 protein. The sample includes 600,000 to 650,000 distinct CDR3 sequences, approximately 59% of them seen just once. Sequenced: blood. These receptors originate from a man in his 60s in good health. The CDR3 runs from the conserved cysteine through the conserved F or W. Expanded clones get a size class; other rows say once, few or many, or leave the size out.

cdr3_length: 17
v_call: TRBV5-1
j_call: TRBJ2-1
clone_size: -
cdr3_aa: CASSLSPLGQGYNEQFF

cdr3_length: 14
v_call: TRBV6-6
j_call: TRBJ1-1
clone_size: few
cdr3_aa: CASAGALAGTEAFF

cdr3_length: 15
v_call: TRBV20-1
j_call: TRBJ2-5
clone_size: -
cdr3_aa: CSARDRRGLQETQYF

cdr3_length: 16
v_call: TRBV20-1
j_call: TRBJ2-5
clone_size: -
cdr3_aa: CSASTHDGRIQETQYF

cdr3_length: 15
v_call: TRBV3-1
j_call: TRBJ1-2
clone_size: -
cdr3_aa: CASSPGDWINYGYTF

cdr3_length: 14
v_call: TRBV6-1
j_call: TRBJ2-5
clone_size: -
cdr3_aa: CASSTLATKETQYF

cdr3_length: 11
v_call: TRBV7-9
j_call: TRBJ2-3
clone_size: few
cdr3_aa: CASSVQGSQYF

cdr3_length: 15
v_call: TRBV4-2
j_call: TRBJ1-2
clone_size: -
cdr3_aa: CASSGVGGAEYGYTF

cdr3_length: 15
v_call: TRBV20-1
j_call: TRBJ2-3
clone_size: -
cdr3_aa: CSARSSRGVADTQYF

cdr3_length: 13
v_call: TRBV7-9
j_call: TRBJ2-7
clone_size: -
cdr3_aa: CASSRTGIYEQYF

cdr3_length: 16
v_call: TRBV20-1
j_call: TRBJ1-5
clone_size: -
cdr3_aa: CSARDARRTGDQPQHF

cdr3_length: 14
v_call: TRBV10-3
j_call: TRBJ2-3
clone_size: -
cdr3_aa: CAISESVGADTQYF

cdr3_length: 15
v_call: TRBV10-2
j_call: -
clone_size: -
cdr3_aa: CASSESWAGSGEQYF

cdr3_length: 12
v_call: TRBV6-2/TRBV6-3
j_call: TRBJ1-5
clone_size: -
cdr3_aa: CASKDPNQPQHF

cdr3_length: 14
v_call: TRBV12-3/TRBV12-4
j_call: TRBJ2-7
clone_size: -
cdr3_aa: CASSLEISSYEQYF

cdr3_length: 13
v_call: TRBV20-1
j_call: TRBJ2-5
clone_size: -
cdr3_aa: CSATARDQETQYF

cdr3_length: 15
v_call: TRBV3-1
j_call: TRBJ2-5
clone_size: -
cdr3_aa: CASSQDRAGGRTQYF

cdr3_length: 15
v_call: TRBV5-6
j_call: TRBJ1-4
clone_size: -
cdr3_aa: CAGSGTSREGEKLFF

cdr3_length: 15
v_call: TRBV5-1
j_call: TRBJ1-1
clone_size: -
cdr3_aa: CASSLEPWSGTEAFF

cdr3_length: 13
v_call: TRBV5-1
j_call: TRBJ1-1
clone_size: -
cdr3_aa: CASSSVMNTEAFF

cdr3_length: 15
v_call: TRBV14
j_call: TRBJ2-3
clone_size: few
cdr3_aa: CASSRPGTVLDTQYF

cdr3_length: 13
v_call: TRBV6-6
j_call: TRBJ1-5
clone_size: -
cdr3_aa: CASSYSADQPQHF

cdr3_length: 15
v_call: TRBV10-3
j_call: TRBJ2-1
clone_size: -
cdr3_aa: CAISESAGGLGEQFF

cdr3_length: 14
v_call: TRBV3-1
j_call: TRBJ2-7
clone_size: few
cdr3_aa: CASSQGSGGGEQYF

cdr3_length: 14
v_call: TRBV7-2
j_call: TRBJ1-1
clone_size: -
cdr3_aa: CASRDREMNTEAFF

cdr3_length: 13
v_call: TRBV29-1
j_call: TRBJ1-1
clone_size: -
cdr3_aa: CSVEQGLNTEAFF

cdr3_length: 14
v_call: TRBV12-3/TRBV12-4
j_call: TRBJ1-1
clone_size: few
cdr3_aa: CASRLTGPNTEAFF

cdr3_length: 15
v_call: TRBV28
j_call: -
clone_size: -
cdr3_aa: CASSSYGGAAETQYF

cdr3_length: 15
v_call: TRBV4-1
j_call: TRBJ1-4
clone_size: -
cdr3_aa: CASSPRAVVDEKLFF

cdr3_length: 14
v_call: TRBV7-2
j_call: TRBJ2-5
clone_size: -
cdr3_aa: CASSLAGAVETQYF

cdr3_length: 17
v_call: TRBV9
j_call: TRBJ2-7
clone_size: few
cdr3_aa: CASSVGQGGRPPYEQYF

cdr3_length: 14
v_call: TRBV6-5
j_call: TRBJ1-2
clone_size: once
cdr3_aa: CASSYTKDRAGYTF